This T cell receptor (beta chain) originates from a study of T cell changes during pregnancy in multiple sclerosis. The data were produced by immunoSEQ multiplex PCR, yet TCRdb's version contains in-frame clones alone and is incomplete. The sample shows under 45,000 clones, approximately 96% of them seen only once. CDR3 length equals 16 residues. V lost 3 bases, J lost 5 bases, and 13 bases stayed unmatched. CDR1 is SGHNT, CDR2 YYREEE, per germline (reference sequence). The clonotype originates from a female donor with multiple sclerosis, enrolled in a pregnancy study. This material consisted of peripheral blood, taken in the second trimester of pregnancy. V usage is TRBV5-4 and J usage is TRBJ2-5, with TRBD1 matching 7 bases. The CDR3 reads CASSYGQERVLETQYF. For the CDR3, the DNA is TGTGCCAGCAGCTACGGACAGGAACGTGTCTTGGAGACCCAGTACTTC.